Below, 24 T cell receptor beta chains from the same sample are listed, as sequenced in a study of cytomegalovirus exposure and HLA in healthy donors. Libraries were prepared by immunoSEQ multiplex PCR; TCRdb keeps only in-frame clonotypes and omits some of them. The sample contains 95,000 to 150,000 clones, 70% to 90% of which appear only once. The source material was PBMCs. The receptors originated from a woman younger than 35 in good health and CMV-seronegative.

The chain recombines TRBV10-3 with TRBJ2-4, with 16 positions matching TRBD2. Germline assignment: CDR1 ENHRY and CDR2 SYGVKD. This CDR3 spans 19 amino acids. After removal of 2 bases from V and 0 bases from J, the junction contained 4 bases not matched to a gene. This CDR3 reads CAISELGLAGGLAKNIQYF. DNA of the CDR3: TGTGCCATCAGTGAGCTGGGACTAGCGGGGGGGCTAGCCAAAAACATTCAGTACTTC.

V and J are TRBV28 and TRBJ1-6; 7 positions match TRBD1. Germline-derived CDR1 and CDR2 are MDHEN and SYDVKM. The CDR3 contains 16 residues. V shed 2 bases and J 9 bases; nucleotides not matched to a gene: 10. The CDR3 here is CASSLTATGLSSPLHF. Here the CDR3 DNA reads TGTGCCAGCAGTTTAACCGCGACAGGGCTCTCTTCACCCCTCCACTTT.

V usage is TRBV14 and J usage is TRBJ2-5; a weak D match, TRBD1 (6 bases). Germline V CDR1 and CDR2: SGHDN, FVKESK. The length of the CDR3 is 14 residues. V was clipped by 2 bases and J by 4 bases, with 11 bases between them. The CDR3 loop reads CASSQYRVGETQYF. CDR3 DNA sequence: TGTGCCAGCAGCCAATACAGGGTTGGAGAGACCCAGTACTTC. Full variable domain (remainder filled in from reference TRBV14 and TRBJ2-5): EAGVTQFPSHSVIEKGQTVTLRCDPISGHDNLYWYRRVMGKEIKFLLHFVKESKQDESGMPNNRFLAERTGGTYSTLKVQPAELEDSGVYFCASSQYRVGETQYFGPGTRLLVL.

In this sample, this clone turned up once. This rearrangement joins TRBV2 to TRBJ2-3, with 7 bases lining up with TRBD2. Trimming at V came to 5 bases and at J to 5 bases, leaving 10 bases not matched to a gene. Germline values: CDR1 SNHLY, CDR2 FYNNEI. The CDR3 is made up of 15 amino acids. The CDR3 nucleotides are TGTGCCAGCAGTCAAAAAAGACTAGCCGGAGATACGCAGTATTTT. It codes for CASSQKRLAGDTQYF. The full variable domain, completed using reference TRBV2 and TRBJ2-3, is EPEVTQTPSHQVTQMGQEVILRCVPISNHLYFYWYRQILGQKVEFLVSFYNNEISEKSEIFDDQFSVERPDGSNFTLKIRSTKLEDSAMYFCASSQKRLAGDTQYFGPGTRLTVL.

The V and J genes are TRBV5-1 and TRBJ2-7, with 8 bases aligning to TRBD1. CDR1 and CDR2 from the germline V gene are SGHRS and YFSETQ. The junction had 8 bases not matched to a gene; V was cut back by 3 bases and J by 0 bases. CDR3 length equals 16 residues. The CDR3 loop is CASSSVSTGGSYEQYF. CDR3 DNA sequence: TGCGCCAGCAGCTCGGTCAGCACAGGGGGCTCCTACGAGCAGTACTTC. Full variable domain (outside the CDR3, taken from reference TRBV5-1 and TRBJ2-7): KAGVTQTPRYLIKTRGQQVTLSCSPISGHRSVSWYQQTPGQGLQFLFEYFSETQRNKGNFPGRFSGRQFSNSRSEMNVSTLELGDSALYLCASSSVSTGGSYEQYFGPGTRLTVT.

V is TRBV27 and J is TRBJ1-1; D is ambiguous. V lost 0 bases to trimming and J lost 1 base, with 3 bases between them. Germline-derived CDR1 and CDR2 are MNHEY and SMNVEV (reference sequence). The CDR3 runs 13 residues. The CDR3 reads CASSLSRNTEAFF. CDR3 DNA sequence: TGTGCCAGCAGTTTATCCAGGAACACTGAAGCTTTCTTT.

This chain uses TRBV14 with TRBJ2-1; TRBD2 aligns across 11 bases. The CDR3 is 21 amino acids. Per the germline V gene, CDR1 is SGHDN and CDR2 is FVKESK. With 1 base clipped from V and 0 bases from J, the junction kept 14 bases outside the gene matches. In nucleotides, the CDR3 is TGTGCCAGCAGCCAAGGGCAGCATAAGACTAGCGGGGATTCCTCCTACAATGAGCAGTTCTTC. Protein product: CASSQGQHKTSGDSSYNEQFF.

The chain is built from TRBV5-1 and TRBJ1-1, with D possibly being TRBD1 (6 bases). This CDR3 comprises 16 residues. Germline loops: CDR1 SGHRS, CDR2 YFSETQ. V was clipped by 4 bases and J by 0 bases, with 16 bases between them. The CDR3 DNA is TGCGCCAGCAGCAAACAGGGAGGGGACATGAACACTGAAGCTTTCTTT. It translates to CASSKQGGDMNTEAFF. Supplemented by reference TRBV5-1 and TRBJ1-1, the full variable domain reads KAGVTQTPRYLIKTRGQQVTLSCSPISGHRSVSWYQQTPGQGLQFLFEYFSETQRNKGNFPGRFSGRQFSNSRSEMNVSTLELGDSALYLCASSKQGGDMNTEAFFGQGTRLTVV.

The chain is built from TRBV7-8 and TRBJ2-4, with D possibly being TRBD2 (7 bases). Trimming pared 5 bases from V and 0 bases from J, leaving 26 bases between. This CDR3 comprises 20 residues. Germline CDR1 reads SGHVS; CDR2 reads FQNEAQ. The CDR3 bases are TGTGCCAGCAGCCCGAAAGTCAACGGGGGGCCTATTCTAGCCAAAAACATTCAGTACTTC. It is translated as CASSPKVNGGPILAKNIQYF.

The V call is TRBV7-2, the J call TRBJ2-1, with TRBD2 matching 7 bases. V was clipped by 5 bases and J by 1 base; unmatched bases: 11. The CDR3 covers 17 residues. CDR1 SGHTA and CDR2 FQGNSA come from the germline V gene. The CDR3 loop reads CASSNSPLAVSYNEQFF. Here the CDR3 DNA reads TGTGCCAGCAGCAATTCCCCCCTAGCGGTATCCTACAATGAGCAGTTCTTC.

V is TRBV30 and J is TRBJ1-4; D is unresolved. V was clipped by 0 bases and J by 8 bases, with 13 bases between them. The germline CDR1 and CDR2 sequences are GTSNPN and SVGIG (reference sequence). The CDR3 loop spans 14 amino acids. The CDR3 DNA sequence: TGTGCCTGGAGTGTAGGAGGCCACGGGGAAAAACTGTTTTTT. It yields the protein CAWSVGGHGEKLFF.

This rearrangement joins TRBV7-2 to TRBJ1-4; a weak D match, TRBD1 (5 bases). Germline lookup yields CDR1 SGHTA and CDR2 FQGNSA. The CDR3 is made up of 15 amino acids. The V end was cut by 6 bases, the J end by 0 bases, with 11 bases between. CDR3 protein: CASRTDSATNEKLFF. In DNA form, the CDR3 reads TGTGCCAGCAGGACCGACAGTGCAACTAATGAAAAACTGTTTTTT.

The rearrangement uses TRBV28 and TRBJ1-1; 10 positions match TRBD1. Germline V lookup: CDR1 MDHEN, CDR2 SYDVKM. The junction had 9 bases not matched to a gene; V was cut back by 6 bases and J by 5 bases. There are 15 residues in the CDR3. The CDR3 region is CASSSIGQGGTEAFF. The CDR3 DNA sequence: TGTGCCAGCAGCTCCATAGGACAGGGGGGTACTGAAGCTTTCTTT.

The chain recombines TRBV27 with TRBJ2-3; 14 positions match TRBD2. The germline CDR1 and CDR2 sequences are MNHEY and SMNVEV (reference sequence). V shed 5 bases, J shed 5 bases, and the junction held 3 bases outside the gene matches. The CDR3 runs to 15 residues. The CDR3 bases are TGTGCCAGCAGTGCCGGGACTAGCGGGAGAGATACGCAGTATTTT. It yields the protein CASSAGTSGRDTQYF.

The chain is built from TRBV28 and TRBJ2-6; TRBD1 aligns across 8 bases. V shed 8 bases, J shed 1 base, and the junction held 1 base outside the gene matches. This CDR3 is 14 amino acids long. Germline V gene lookup returns CDR1 MDHEN and CDR2 SYDVKM. This CDR3 reads CASRDRSGANVLTF. The CDR3 coding sequence is TGTGCCAGCCGGGACAGGTCTGGGGCCAACGTCCTGACTTTC.

The rearrangement links TRBV7-8 to TRBJ1-2; D not certain. The V gene lost 5 bases and the J gene lost 8 bases, with 18 bases spanning the gap. CDR3 length equals 14 residues. CDR1 is SGHVS, CDR2 FQNEAQ, per germline. The chain's CDR3 is CASSPSRLQGGYTF. CDR3 in DNA: TGTGCCAGCAGCCCTAGCAGACTCCAAGGGGGCTACACCTTC.

The V call is TRBV18, the J call TRBJ1-1; possibly TRBD1 for D (6 bases). The germline V gene encodes CDR1 KGHSH and CDR2 LQKENI. V lost 1 base to trimming and J lost 2 bases, with 8 bases between them. The CDR3 is made up of 14 amino acids. In DNA, the CDR3 is TGTGCCAGCTCACCACGACAGGATAACACTGAAGCTTTCTTT. Residues: CASSPRQDNTEAFF.

The CDR3 reads CASSQTSGGLAQHF. The CDR3 DNA reads TGTGCCAGCAGTCAAACCTCGGGGGGGCTAGCCCAGCATTTT. This chain joins TRBV28 and TRBJ1-5; maybe TRBD1 (6 bases). Between the trimmed V and J ends, which lost 5 bases and 11 bases, there was a span of 19 bases. Germline-derived CDR1 and CDR2 are MDHEN and SYDVKM. The CDR3 consists of 14 residues.

The genes are TRBV4-2 and TRBJ2-3, with 7 nucleotides matching TRBD2. The CDR3 covers 15 residues. Trimming took 0 bases from V and 7 from J; bases not matched to a gene: 7. Germline CDR1 LGHNA, CDR2 YNFKEQ. CDR3 DNA sequence: TGTGCCAGCAGCCAAGATCTTACGGGGGGAAATACGCAGTATTTT. Its protein is CASSQDLTGGNTQYF.

Only one count was recorded for this clone. The V gene is TRBV6-5, the J gene TRBJ1-1; TRBD1 matches 7 bases. Trimming removed 7 bases from V and 1 base from J; junction bases left unmatched: 6. Germline CDR1 MNHEY, CDR2 SVGAGI. The CDR3 extends over 14 amino acids. The CDR3 DNA is TGTGCCAGCAAGACAGGGAACCCGAACACTGAAGCTTTCTTT. This encodes CASKTGNPNTEAFF.

The rearrangement links TRBV7-3 to TRBJ2-2; no clear D. CDR1 and CDR2 from the germline V gene are SGHTA and FQGTGA. This CDR3 spans 13 amino acids. V was clipped by 5 bases and J by 3 bases, with 7 bases between them. CDR3 bases: TGTGCCAGCAGCCCTCGGGACACCGGGGAGCTGTTTTTT. Translated, it gives CASSPRDTGELFF.

The V and J genes are TRBV5-1 and TRBJ1-3, with D possibly being TRBD1 (5 bases). Germline loops: CDR1 SGHRS, CDR2 YFSETQ. Trimming cost V 6 bases and J 0 bases, with 16 bases left between them. CDR3 length: 16 residues. The CDR3 nucleotides read TGCGCCAGCACCGATGTGGGACTTTTCTCTGGAAACACCATATATTTT. Translating it yields CASTDVGLFSGNTIYF.

This clone was recorded a few times. This sequence joins TRBV21-1 and TRBJ2-4; TRBD2, the table's D call, was not compared with the DNA. TRBV21-1 is recorded as a pseudogene. The CDR3 is made up of 18 amino acids. The CDR3 region is CASSKASRRGLAKNIQYF. The CDR3 DNA reads TGTGCCAGCAGCAAAGCGAGTCGTCGCGGATTAGCCAAAAACATTCAGTACTTC.

The chain combines TRBV27 with TRBJ2-2; perhaps TRBD2 as D (6 bases). CDR1 MNHEY and CDR2 SMNVEV come from the germline V gene (reference sequence). The CDR3 has 13 amino acids. The V gene lost 4 bases and the J gene lost 7 bases, with 10 bases spanning the gap. The CDR3 spells CASSSSGGGELFF. CDR3 DNA sequence: TGTGCCAGCAGTTCCTCCGGGGGCGGGGAGCTGTTTTTT.